A selection of T cell receptor beta chains follows, all from one sample in a study of blood T cell repertoires in COVID-19. The protocol was immunoSEQ multiplex PCR, while the TCRdb copy is restricted to in-frame clones and leaves out a portion. The sample includes a few hundred thousand clones, around nine tenths of them seen just once. Sample: peripheral blood. These receptors all stem from a woman in her 30s with COVID-19, enrolled during active disease. CDR3s include the opening cysteine and the closing phenylalanine or tryptophan. D genes are given only for firm matches. Size tells how often a clone was seen (once, few, many) or the class of an expanded clone, and some rows leave it out.

clone size	D gene	V gene	J gene	CDR3 protein	CDR3 DNA
-	TRBD2	TRBV5-1	TRBJ2-1	CASSLPLTSGGANEQFF	TGCGCCAGCAGCTTGCCCTTGACTAGCGGGGGGGCGAATGAGCAGTTCTTC
-	-	TRBV13	TRBJ2-3	CASSVRRDSDTQYF	TGTGCCAGCAGCGTCCGACGGGACTCAGATACGCAGTATTTT
-	TRBD1	TRBV19	TRBJ2-1	CASSMGDRAYNEQFF	TGTGCCAGTAGTATGGGGGACAGGGCCTACAATGAGCAGTTCTTC
-	-	TRBV28	TRBJ2-1	CASSPRGFWDEQFF	TGTGCCAGCAGTCCTAGGGGCTTCTGGGATGAGCAGTTCTTC
-	-	TRBV12-3/TRBV12-4	TRBJ1-1	CASSLGSEAFF	TGTGCCAGCAGTTTGGGCTCTGAAGCTTTCTTT
-	-	TRBV27	TRBJ1-6	CASSGGEGSSYNSPLHF	TGTGCCAGCAGTGGGGGGGAAGGGAGCTCCTATAATTCACCCCTCCACTTT
-	-	TRBV28	TRBJ2-1	CASSSRGSSYNEQFF	TGTGCCAGCAGTTCCCGGGGGAGCTCCTACAATGAGCAGTTCTTC
-	-	TRBV4-1	TRBJ2-1	CASSQEGQLRDEQFF	TGCGCCAGCAGCCAAGAAGGACAGCTAAGGGATGAGCAGTTCTTC
-	TRBD1	TRBV18	TRBJ1-5	CASSLTGANNQPQHF	TGTGCCAGCTCACTGACAGGGGCTAATAATCAGCCCCAGCATTTT
-	TRBD1	TRBV28	TRBJ1-5	CASSSSGTGFRAKPQHF	TGTGCCAGCAGTTCTTCCGGGACAGGGTTTAGGGCCAAGCCCCAGCATTTT
-	-	TRBV5-1	TRBJ1-1	CASSLEAVSSEAFF	TGCGCCAGCAGCCTCGAGGCGGTGAGCTCTGAAGCTTTCTTT
-	-	TRBV5-8	TRBJ1-2	CASSPNGYTF	TGTGCCAGCAGTCCTAATGGCTACACCTTC
-	TRBD1	TRBV2	TRBJ2-2	CASRGQGANTGELFF	TGTGCCAGCAGAGGACAGGGGGCAAACACCGGGGAGCTGTTTTTT
-	TRBD1	TRBV7-2	TRBJ1-1	CASSLGQGAGNTEAFF	TGTGCCAGCAGCTTGGGACAGGGGGCAGGGAACACTGAAGCTTTCTTT
many	-	TRBV6-6	TRBJ1-6	CASIRNQGSRRLHF	TGTGCCAGCATTCGAAATCAGGGAAGTCGTCGCCTCCACTTT
once	TRBD1	TRBV2	TRBJ1-5	CASKAGDSNNQPQHF	TGTGCCAGCAAAGCGGGGGACAGTAACAATCAGCCCCAGCATTTT
-	-	TRBV28	TRBJ1-6	CASTLLGGPYSPLHF	TGTGCCAGCACCCTGTTGGGGGGGCCTTATTCACCCCTCCACTTT
-	-	TRBV6-1	TRBJ2-7	CASSEAPQVLYEQYF	TGTGCCAGCAGTGAAGCGCCCCAAGTACTATACGAGCAGTACTTC
-	-	TRBV6-2/TRBV6-3	TRBJ2-2	CASSYSPYRDNTGELFF	TGTGCCAGCAGTTACTCCCCCTACAGGGATAACACCGGGGAGCTGTTTTTT
-	-	TRBV9	TRBJ1-3	CASSVNPGAGNTIYF	TGTGCCAGCAGCGTAAATCCGGGGGCTGGAAACACCATATATTTT
-	TRBD2	TRBV2	TRBJ2-3	CASSLAGGSDTQYF	TGTGCCAGCAGCCTAGCGGGGGGGTCGGATACGCAGTATTTT
-	-	TRBV19	TRBJ2-3	CASSTSRGGLAHTQYF	TGTGCCAGTAGTACCTCTCGCGGGGGCCTAGCGCATACGCAGTATTTT
-	-	TRBV28	TRBJ1-1	CASSLPPVGARTEAFF	TGTGCCAGCAGCCTACCCCCCGTGGGGGCGCGCACTGAAGCTTTCTTT
once	-	TRBV6-2/TRBV6-3	TRBJ1-5	CASSSGQTSNQPQHF	TGTGCCAGCAGTTCGGGTCAAACTAGCAATCAGCCCCAGCATTTT
-	TRBD1	TRBV5-1	TRBJ1-1	CASSLNGDRNTEAFF	TGCGCCAGCAGCTTAAATGGGGACAGAAACACTGAAGCTTTCTTT
once	-	TRBV4-3	TRBJ2-7	CASSQGLGLYEQYF	TGCGCCAGCAGCCAAGGACTGGGACTCTACGAGCAGTACTTC
-	-	TRBV13	TRBJ1-4	CASSSTGYTNEKLFF	TGTGCCAGCAGCTCCACGGGGTATACTAATGAAAAACTGTTTTTT
-	TRBD1	TRBV12-3/TRBV12-4	TRBJ1-2	CASSRQGWDGYTF	TGTGCCAGCAGTCGACAGGGCTGGGATGGCTACACCTTC